The clone carrying this TCR beta chain appeared many times. What it binds is not known. The sample belongs to a study of early T cells in non-severe SARS-CoV-2 infection. Study-level findings and limits: Matches to VDJdb favored anti-spike CD8 responses and missed private and CD4 specificities.

Germline assignment: CDR1 SGHTA and CDR2 FQGNSA. CDR3 size: 17 residues. Trimming removed 0 bases from V and 1 base from J, with 10 bases in between. TCRdb re-called the 5' RACE reads with MiXCR, one entry per CDR3 protein. The data hold under 70,000 distinct CDR3 sequences, with approximately 6.1% observed a single time. The sequences come from whole blood, collected at baseline. The sequence came from an adult who was a healthcare worker with PCR-confirmed SARS-CoV-2 infection or an uninfected control (not recorded which). The rearrangement uses TRBV7-2 and TRBJ1-6, with D perhaps TRBD1 (5 bases). CDR3 protein: CASSLAGVKSYNSPLHF. CDR3 DNA: TGTGCCAGCAGCTTAGCGGGGGTGAAATCCTATAATTCACCCCTCCACTTT.